This T cell receptor (beta chain) was retrieved from a study of STAT5B mutations in CD4+ large granular lymphocyte leukemia. TCRdb keeps only in-frame clones here, not all; method: immunoSEQ multiplex PCR. The sample has 45,000 to 55,000 clones, approximately 70% seen once. Unmatched junction bases numbered 4, after V lost 3 bases and J lost 2 bases. The CDR3 length is 14 residues. CDR1 is SGHRS and CDR2 is YFSETQ in the germline V gene. Sequencing was carried out using CD4+ T cells from blood buffy coats. The TCR was taken from a human donor in good health. The rearrangement joins TRBV5-1 to TRBJ2-7, with 8 bases that match TRBD1. As DNA, the CDR3 is TGCGCCAGCAGCTCGGGACAGGCCACCTACGAGCAGTACTTC. It specifies CASSSGQATYEQYF.